A single sample is the source of the 25 T cell receptor beta chains below, sequenced in a study of shared clonotypes between healthy human individuals. The method was immunoSEQ multiplex PCR; TCRdb's version includes in-frame clones alone and lacks a portion of them. The sample lists about 610,000 clones; about 95% were seen once. CD45RO-negative, CCR7-selected cells formed the naive CD8 fraction, which excluded terminally differentiated effector memory CD45RA+ cells. The specimen was naive CD8+ T cells sorted from blood. The source is a woman aged 25 to 39 in good health.

The V gene is TRBV4-2, the J gene TRBJ2-3; TRBD2 matches 10 bases. The germline V gene encodes CDR1 LGHNA and CDR2 YNFKEQ. This CDR3 has 17 amino acids. J gave up 5 bases and V 0 bases, and 8 bases lay outside the gene matches. CDR3 amino acids: CASSQDPLAGEGDTQYF. Written as DNA, the CDR3 is TGTGCCAGCAGCCAAGATCCTCTAGCGGGAGAGGGAGATACGCAGTATTTT.

This clone has only one observation. The chain has TRBV7-9 and TRBJ2-7; 8 bases are a match to TRBD1. In germline, CDR1 is SEHNR, CDR2 FQNEAQ (reference sequence). V was clipped by 4 bases and J by 3 bases; unmatched bases: 2. This CDR3 has 13 residues. CDR3 DNA sequence: TGTGCCAGCAGCTCGGGACAGGACTACGAGCAGTACTTC. This codes for CASSSGQDYEQYF.

The gene calls are TRBV28 and TRBJ1-1, with a possible D match to TRBD1 (5 bases). Per germline, CDR1 MDHEN and CDR2 SYDVKM. CDR3 length: 15 residues. Between the trimmed V and J ends, which lost 5 bases and 1 base, there was a span of 14 bases. The DNA of the CDR3 is TGTGCCAGCAGTCTCTCGGGGGTACGGAACACTGAAGCTTTCTTT. Encoded protein: CASSLSGVRNTEAFF.

The V gene is TRBV28, the J gene TRBJ1-2, with no clear D. CDR1 and CDR2 (germline): MDHEN, SYDVKM. V lost 7 bases, J lost 6 bases, and 15 bases lay in between. The CDR3 extends over 13 amino acids. In DNA form, the CDR3 reads TGTGCCAGCAACGTCGAAGAAAGTAATGGCTACACCTTC. Its protein is CASNVEESNGYTF.

This clone has only one observation. The rearrangement uses TRBV25-1 and TRBJ2-5; 7 bases agree with TRBD1. CDR1 is MGHDK and CDR2 is SYGVNS in the germline V gene. Trimming took 4 bases from V and 2 from J; bases not matched to a gene: 10. This CDR3 is 16 amino acids long. In DNA form, the CDR3 reads TGTGCCAGCAGTGGTCCTATGACAGGGCCGCAAGAGACCCAGTACTTC. Translated: CASSGPMTGPQETQYF. Combining the CDR3 with reference TRBV25-1 and TRBJ2-5 gives the whole variable domain EADIYQTPRYLVIGTGKKITLECSQTMGHDKMYWYQQDPGMELHLIHYSYGVNSTEKGDLSSESTVSRIRTEHFPLTLESARPSHTSQYLCASSGPMTGPQETQYFGPGTRLLVL.

The chain carries TRBV29-1 and TRBJ2-1, with 9 bases identical to TRBD1. The CDR3 loop spans 14 amino acids. CDR1 SQVTM and CDR2 ANQGSEA come from the germline V gene. V lost 1 base and J lost 8; bases outside the gene matches: 6. This chain's CDR3 is CSVEVVQGADEQFF. CDR3 nucleotide sequence: TGCAGCGTTGAAGTGGTACAGGGGGCAGATGAGCAGTTCTTC.

The J gene is TRBJ2-7, the V gene TRBV19; TRBD2 agrees at 9 bases. The CDR3 runs to 14 residues. Trimming at V came to 6 bases and at J to 2 bases, leaving 5 bases not matched to a gene. Germline V CDR1 and CDR2: LNHDA, SQIVND (reference sequence). The CDR3 region has the DNA TGTGCCAGTAGCCGGACTAGCGCTGCCTACGAGCAGTACTTC. This gives the protein CASSRTSAAYEQYF.

J is TRBJ1-3 and V is TRBV11-2, with unresolved D. The CDR3 covers 16 residues. The germline gives CDR1 SGHAT, CDR2 FQNNGV. Trimming cost V 3 bases and J 2 bases, with 14 bases left between them. The CDR3 loop is CASSLAFYGTGNTIYF. DNA for the CDR3: TGTGCCAGCAGCTTGGCCTTTTACGGGACTGGAAACACCATATATTTT. The whole variable domain, filled in from reference TRBV11-2 and TRBJ1-3, reads EAGVAQSPRYKIIEKRQSVAFWCNPISGHATLYWYQQILGQGPKLLIQFQNNGVVDDSQLPKDRFSAERLKGVDSTLKIQPAKLEDSAVYLCASSLAFYGTGNTIYFGEGSWLTVV.

The chain couples TRBV7-9 to TRBJ2-1; D perhaps matches TRBD1 (6 bases). This CDR3 has 15 amino acids. V shed 3 bases and J shed 6 bases, with 15 bases lying between them. Germline lookup yields CDR1 SEHNR and CDR2 FQNEAQ (reference sequence). CDR3 sequence (DNA): TGTGCCAGCAGCTTTAACAGGGATGGTAGCAATGAGCAGTTCTTC. Amino acid sequence: CASSFNRDGSNEQFF. The variable domain in full, with the rest retrieved from reference TRBV7-9 and TRBJ2-1, is DTGVSQNPRHKITKRGQNVTFRCDPISEHNRLYWYRQTLGQGPEFLTYFQNEAQLEKSRLLSDRFSAERPKGSFSTLEIQRTEQGDSAMYLCASSFNRDGSNEQFFGPGTRLTVL.

Here the CDR3 reads CASSSSWRDRQETQYF. In nucleotides, the CDR3 is TGTGCCAGCAGCTCTAGTTGGCGGGACAGACAAGAGACCCAGTACTTC. The V call is TRBV9, the J call TRBJ2-5, with D perhaps TRBD1 (7 bases). V lost 4 bases to trimming and J lost 2 bases, with 18 bases between them. This CDR3 comprises 16 residues. The germline V gene has CDR1 SGDLS and CDR2 YYNGEE. Filled out from reference TRBV9 and TRBJ2-5, the complete variable domain reads DSGVTQTPKHLITATGQRVTLRCSPRSGDLSVYWYQQSLDQGLQFLIQYYNGEERAKGNILERFSAQQFPDLHSELNLSSLELGDSALYFCASSSSWRDRQETQYFGPGTRLLVL.

The DNA of the CDR3 is TGTGCCAGCTCACCAAGCGCTAGCGGGAGAGTAACAGATACGCAGTATTTT. Its translation is CASSPSASGRVTDTQYF. The gene calls are TRBV18 and TRBJ2-3; 10 bases map to TRBD2. The V segment lost 2 bases and the J segment 3 bases; nucleotides outside the gene matches: 8. Germline V gene data show CDR1 as KGHSH and CDR2 as LQKENI. The CDR3 runs to 17 residues.

The chain uses TRBV5-5 and TRBJ2-7; 7 nucleotides match TRBD2. CDR1 SGHKS and CDR2 YYEKEE come from the germline V gene (reference sequence). The V and J ends lost 2 bases and 4 bases, in that order; junction bases with no gene match: 6. The CDR3 length is 14 residues. CDR3 sequence (DNA): TGTGCCAGCAGCTTAGTGGGAGGGGCATACGAGCAGTACTTC. This translates into CASSLVGGAYEQYF.

This chain connects TRBV13 to TRBJ1-1, with 8 bases identical to TRBD1. V trimming: 5 bases; J trimming: 8 bases; junction bases outside the gene matches: 16. CDR3 length equals 16 residues. Germline V gene sequence: CDR1 PRHDT, CDR2 FYEKMQ (reference sequence). CDR3 amino acids: CASSQGTGTAVLEAFF. The CDR3 DNA sequence: TGTGCCAGCAGCCAAGGGACAGGCACCGCAGTATTGGAAGCTTTCTTT.

This chain uses TRBV5-6 with TRBJ1-1; tentative D call: TRBD1 (6 bases). This CDR3 is built from 13 residues. V was pared by 0 bases and J by 6 bases, with 9 bases between. Germline V gene sequence: CDR1 SGHDT, CDR2 YYEEEE. The CDR3 nucleotides are TGTGCCAGCAGCTTGGGGGGGCAGCCTGAAGCTTTCTTT. It yields the protein CASSLGGQPEAFF.

The chain links TRBV11-2 to TRBJ2-7; D is undetermined. The germline V gene has CDR1 SGHAT and CDR2 FQNNGV. Trimming took 0 bases from V and 5 from J, leaving 8 bases between them. The CDR3 runs 13 residues. The CDR3 bases are TGTGCCAGCAGCTTAGATCTGGGGAACGAGCAGTACTTC. It specifies CASSLDLGNEQYF.

The rearrangement uses TRBV30 and TRBJ2-3, with a possible D match to TRBD2 (5 bases). The CDR3 runs 13 residues. The V gene lost 2 bases and the J gene lost 12 bases, with 18 bases spanning the gap. CDR1 and CDR2 from the germline V gene are GTSNPN and SVGIG (reference sequence). CDR3 bases: TGTGCCTGGAGTCCGTTTTCGGGGTTTGTTCAGTATTTT. Its translation: CAWSPFSGFVQYF.

Regarding this clone: The sample has other DNA sequences that encode this CDR3 too. This chain connects TRBV7-9 to TRBJ2-7; 7 bases agree with TRBD1. V dropped 5 bases and J dropped 3; count of bases not matched to a gene: 4. CDR1 SEHNR and CDR2 FQNEAQ come from the germline V gene (reference sequence). The CDR3 length is 13 residues. The CDR3 sequence: CASSPGTVYEQYF. The CDR3 DNA reads TGTGCCAGCAGCCCAGGGACAGTCTACGAGCAGTACTTC.

The chain uses TRBV27 and TRBJ2-1; D is unclear. This CDR3 comprises 14 residues. The ends were cut back, 1 base at V and 7 bases at J, with 11 bases in the middle. Germline V CDR1 and CDR2: MNHEY, SMNVEV (reference sequence). In nucleotides, the CDR3 is TGTGCCAGCAGTTTATACTACATGCGGAATGAGCAGTTCTTC. This codes for CASSLYYMRNEQFF.

V usage is TRBV5-6 and J usage is TRBJ2-7; D remains ambiguous. V dropped 0 bases and J dropped 4 bases, with 8 bases sitting between them. This CDR3 has 13 residues. Germline V gene data show CDR1 as SGHDT and CDR2 as YYEEEE. CDR3 in DNA: TGTGCCAGCAGCTTGGTTGGCTTTTACGAGCAGTACTTC. Translated, it gives CASSLVGFYEQYF.

V and J are TRBV11-2 and TRBJ1-1; D is perhaps TRBD1 (5 bases). CDR1 SGHAT and CDR2 FQNNGV come from the germline V gene. The CDR3 consists of 16 residues. Trimming shortened V by 0 bases and J by 0 bases, and 11 bases separated the two germline ends. The CDR3 DNA reads TGTGCCAGCAGCTTAGATGGGGCAGTAATGAACACTGAAGCTTTCTTT. It translates to CASSLDGAVMNTEAFF.

This rearrangement joins TRBV27 to TRBJ2-1; possibly TRBD1 for D (6 bases). V was shortened by 10 bases and J by 10 bases, with 14 bases between the two germline ends. In germline, CDR1 is MNHEY, CDR2 SMNVEV (reference sequence). The CDR3 loop spans 11 amino acids. CDR3 nucleotide sequence: TGTGCCACCATGACAGGCGGGGAGCAGTTCTTC. Translating gives CATMTGGEQFF.

The rearrangement uses TRBV2 and TRBJ2-1, with TRBD1 matching over 9 bases. This CDR3 region has 21 residues. J lost 1 base, V lost 5 bases, and 21 bases had no gene match. Germline CDR1 reads SNHLY; CDR2 reads FYNNEI. CDR3 sequence: CASSQDTGTGILATSYNEQFF. CDR3 sequence (DNA): TGTGCCAGCAGTCAAGATACCGGGACAGGGATACTAGCGACTTCCTACAATGAGCAGTTCTTC.

CDR3: CASSYTGTGIDEQFF. For the CDR3, the DNA is TGTGCCAGCAGTTACACCGGGACAGGGATCGATGAGCAGTTCTTC. The chain couples TRBV6-6 to TRBJ2-1; 9 bases match TRBD1. The germline CDR1 and CDR2 sequences are MNHNY and SVGAGI (reference sequence). Trimming cost V 2 bases and J 8 bases; bases outside gene matches: 7. The CDR3 covers 15 residues.

The chain couples TRBV7-9 to TRBJ1-4; D remains ambiguous. Germline V gives CDR1 SEHNR, CDR2 FQNEAQ (reference sequence). V was trimmed by 2 bases and J by 6 bases, leaving 7 bases between them. This CDR3 is 13 amino acids long. In DNA form, the CDR3 reads TGTGCCAGCAGCTTATCAAGAGATGAAAAACTGTTTTTT. Amino acids: CASSLSRDEKLFF. The whole variable domain, remainder taken from reference TRBV7-9 and TRBJ1-4, is DTGVSQNPRHKITKRGQNVTFRCDPISEHNRLYWYRQTLGQGPEFLTYFQNEAQLEKSRLLSDRFSAERPKGSFSTLEIQRTEQGDSAMYLCASSLSRDEKLFFGSGTQLSVL.

V usage is TRBV5-1 and J usage is TRBJ2-1; TRBD1 matches at 7 bases. The junction had 10 bases not matched to a gene; V was cut back by 3 bases and J by 4 bases. The CDR3 extends over 16 amino acids. Germline CDR1 and CDR2: SGHRS and YFSETQ. The CDR3 bases are TGCGCCAGCAGCTCTCTCCGGGACAGAGGATACAATGAGCAGTTCTTC. Its translation: CASSSLRDRGYNEQFF. The complete variable domain, with remaining parts taken from reference TRBV5-1 and TRBJ2-1, reads KAGVTQTPRYLIKTRGQQVTLSCSPISGHRSVSWYQQTPGQGLQFLFEYFSETQRNKGNFPGRFSGRQFSNSRSEMNVSTLELGDSALYLCASSSLRDRGYNEQFFGPGTRLTVL.